This T cell receptor beta chain stems from a study of CD8+ T cells in alopecia areata. Study details: Those patients who were treated received oral tofacitinib, which was given at 5 to 10 mg twice daily for moderate-to-severe alopecia areata.

The CDR3 totals 13 residues. Germline CDR1 is SQVTM and CDR2 is ANQGSEA. Trimming took off 5 bases at V and 2 bases at J, with 12 bases between the two ends. With regard to this clone: Its antigen is undetermined.

Reverse transcribed after extraction, RNA yielded cDNA as the sequencing template. Some clones are missing from TCRdb's copy, which holds only in-frame ones; the method was immunoSEQ multiplex PCR. The data show over 110,000 clones, with 40% to 55% seen just once and over 0.85% held by the top ten. CD4+ and CD8+ T cells were sorted from PBMCs. Study-wide points: Lesional scalp exceeded normal scalp in clonality, especially in alopecia totalis/universalis. Sequencing of scalp tissue also captures the resident alphabeta T cells of normal skin.

This receptor was obtained from a human donor with alopecia areata. Sample: CD4+ T cells sorted from blood, taken at week 0. This chain connects TRBV29-1 to TRBJ1-2, with D maybe TRBD1 (6 bases). The CDR3 nucleotides read TGCAGCGTTACAGGGTTATCGAACTATGGCTACACCTTC. It specifies CSVTGLSNYGYTF.